This is a list of T cell receptor beta chains from one sample in a study of blood T cell repertoires in COVID-19. The table came from immunoSEQ multiplex PCR; TCRdb's copy has only in-frame clones and leaves some out. Among approximately 400,000 clones listed, about 89% were seen once. The sample consisted of PBMCs or T cells enriched from blood (not recorded which). The origin of the receptors is a woman aged 40 to 50 who had been exposed to COVID-19. Each CDR3 is given with its conserved first and last residue. Fields, in order: D gene, clone size, V gene, CDR3 length, J gene, CDR3 DNA, CDR3 protein. The D gene is left open where the match is weak. Where a row states a size, it is once, few, many or the class of an expanded clone; other rows omit it.

-	-	TRBV19	15	TRBJ2-2	TGTGCCAGTAGTATGGCTGGGGGGTCTACCGGGGAGCTGTTTTTT	CASSMAGGSTGELFF
-	-	TRBV5-1	16	TRBJ1-6	TGCGCCAGCAGCCCGCGGCAGGGAGGGGATCATTCACCCCTCCACTTT	CASSPRQGGDHSPLHF
TRBD1	-	TRBV2	12	TRBJ1-2	TGTGCCAGCAGGGGACAGGGGCGCGGCTACACCTTC	CASRGQGRGYTF
-	-	TRBV6-5	15	TRBJ1-1	TGTGCCAGCAGCCCGCTAAGCCTTCTGAACACTGAAGCTTTCTTT	CASSPLSLLNTEAFF
-	-	TRBV12-3/TRBV12-4	13	TRBJ2-7	TGTGCCAGCAGTTTCAGGAGGGGCTACGAGCAGTACTTC	CASSFRRGYEQYF
TRBD1	-	TRBV5-1	16	TRBJ1-2	TGCGCCAGCAGCTTAGAACCGGGACAGGACCTCTATGGCTACACCTTC	CASSLEPGQDLYGYTF
TRBD2	-	TRBV19	15	TRBJ2-7	TGTGCCAGTAGTGTCCCTCGCGAGCGGGATTACGAGCAGTACTTC	CASSVPRERDYEQYF
-	-	TRBV5-1	16	TRBJ1-6	TGCGCCAGCAGCTTTGACAGCTCCTCCTATAATTCACCCCTCCACTTT	CASSFDSSSYNSPLHF
-	once	TRBV27	13	TRBJ2-1	TGTGCCAGCAGTTCTGGCATCTACAATGAGCAGTTCTTC	CASSSGIYNEQFF
TRBD1	-	TRBV3-1/TRBV3-2	13	TRBJ1-2	TGTGCCAGCAGCCATGGGGACAGGGATGGCTACACCTTC	CASSHGDRDGYTF
TRBD2	-	TRBV5-4	15	TRBJ2-7	TGTGCCAGCAGCTTGGGGGCGGGAGTTTTGTACGAGCAGTACTTC	CASSLGAGVLYEQYF
-	-	TRBV5-1	16	TRBJ1-4	TGCGCCAGCAGCTTTCAACCAGGTGCCACGAATGAAAAACTGTTTTTT	CASSFQPGATNEKLFF
TRBD2	-	TRBV9	16	TRBJ2-3	TGTGCCAGCGCGGCCCGACTAGCGGCTAGCACAGATACGCAGTATTTT	CASAARLAASTDTQYF
-	-	TRBV15	18	TRBJ1-3	TGTGCCACCAGCAGGCCAGCCGACAGGACCCTCTCTGGAAACACCATATATTTT	CATSRPADRTLSGNTIYF
-	-	TRBV11-3	13	TRBJ2-1	TGTGCCAGCAGCTGGAGAGACAGCCCTGAGCAGTTCTTC	CASSWRDSPEQFF
-	once	TRBV18	14	TRBJ1-2	TGTGCCAGCTCACCATCTCGCCAGAACTATGGCTACACCTTC	CASSPSRQNYGYTF
-	-	TRBV5-1	13	TRBJ2-2	TGCGCCAGCAGCTTTGAGTCCGCCGGGGAGCTGTTTTTT	CASSFESAGELFF
-	few	TRBV27	17	TRBJ1-6	TGTGCCAGCAGTTTCAGATCAATAGCAGGGATCAATTCACCCCTCCACTTT	CASSFRSIAGINSPLHF
-	-	TRBV2	14	TRBJ1-6	TGTGCCAGCAGTGAAGCGGTGACAAATTCACCCCTCCACTTT	CASSEAVTNSPLHF
-	-	TRBV6-6	12	TRBJ1-2	TGTGCCACACGAGAGAATCCTAGCGGCTACACCTTC	CATRENPSGYTF
-	-	TRBV30	14	TRBJ1-1	TGTGCCTGGAGCGGTCTGCAAGGAGGCACTGAAGCTTTCTTT	CAWSGLQGGTEAFF
-	-	TRBV5-4	19	TRBJ1-6	TGTGCCAGCAGCTCCATGGTGGGCGGGGCGGACAACAGGAGGTCACCCCTCCACTTT	CASSSMVGGADNRRSPLHF
TRBD1	-	TRBV7-8	21	TRBJ1-5	TGTGCCAGCAGCTTTCGGGGGCAGCTTGGGGACAGGGGGTTCGTGGGTCAGCCCCAGCATTTT	CASSFRGQLGDRGFVGQPQHF
TRBD1	-	TRBV20-1	9	TRBJ1-2	TGCACCCACAGGGGTGGCTACACCTTC	CTHRGGYTF
TRBD1	-	TRBV18	13	TRBJ1-2	TGTGCCAGCTCACCGGACAGGGCCTATGGCTACACCTTC	CASSPDRAYGYTF
-	-	TRBV11-3	16	TRBJ2-1	TGTGCCAGCAGCAAGAAGACTACCAGCTCCTACAATGAGCAGTTCTTC	CASSKKTTSSYNEQFF
-	-	TRBV2	13	TRBJ2-3	TGTGCCAGCAGTGGACGGGTCACAGATACGCAGTATTTT	CASSGRVTDTQYF
TRBD2	-	TRBV10-1	13	TRBJ2-3	TGCGCCACTCGGGCTAGCGGGGCAGATACGCAGTATTTT	CATRASGADTQYF
TRBD1	-	TRBV4-3	15	TRBJ2-2	TGCGCCAGCAGCCAAGAGGACAGGGACACCGGGGAGCTGTTTTTT	CASSQEDRDTGELFF
TRBD1	-	TRBV19	14	TRBJ1-1	TGTGCCAGTAAGGGTACAGGGGGCTTTACTGAAGCTTTCTTT	CASKGTGGFTEAFF
TRBD2	-	TRBV6-2/TRBV6-3	16	TRBJ2-1	TGTGCCAGCAGTTTAGGAGGACTGACTAGCGGGAGCCATCGGTTCTTC	CASSLGGLTSGSHRFF
-	-	TRBV10-1	13	TRBJ2-5	TGCGCCAGCAGTGAGTTGAGAACCGAGACCCAGTACTTC	CASSELRTETQYF
-	-	TRBV2	14	TRBJ1-4	TGTGCCAGCGAGCGGGGGGCTGCTAATGAAAAACTGTTTTTT	CASERGAANEKLFF
-	-	TRBV5-1	15	TRBJ1-4	TGCGCCAGCAGCTTGGTTCTAGACCCTAATGAAAAACTGTTTTTT	CASSLVLDPNEKLFF
-	-	TRBV11-3	13	TRBJ2-1	TGTGCCAGCAGCTTGAGCTCCTACAATGAGCAGTTCTTC	CASSLSSYNEQFF
TRBD1	-	TRBV27	14	TRBJ1-5	TGTGCCAGCCGTCGGACAGGGGGGTGGCAGCCCCAGCATTTT	CASRRTGGWQPQHF
-	-	TRBV18	14	TRBJ1-5	TGTGCCAGCTCGAGGGCACCGTCAAATCAGCCCCAGCATTTT	CASSRAPSNQPQHF
TRBD1	-	TRBV19	16	TRBJ2-2	TGTGCCAGTAGTATTAGGGACAGGGGTCGCACCGGGGAGCTGTTTTTT	CASSIRDRGRTGELFF
-	-	TRBV30	17	TRBJ1-3	TGTGCCTGGAGTCCGAGCCCACTTCTCAACTCTGGAAACACCATATATTTT	CAWSPSPLLNSGNTIYF
-	-	TRBV12-3/TRBV12-4	12	TRBJ2-4	TGTGCCAGCAGCCCAGGACACCTAATTCAGTACTTC	CASSPGHLIQYF
TRBD1	-	TRBV18	17	TRBJ1-3	TGTGCCAGCTCACCAAAAGCAGGGGGCAATTCTGGAAACACCATATATTTT	CASSPKAGGNSGNTIYF
TRBD1	-	TRBV19	13	TRBJ1-6	TGTGCCAGTAGTCCGGGACAGGGTTCACCCCTCCACTTT	CASSPGQGSPLHF
-	-	TRBV27	19	TRBJ2-1	TGTGCCAGCAGCCCCAGGTCCTTACAGGCAGGGGTTACCTACAATGAGCAGTTCTTC	CASSPRSLQAGVTYNEQFF
TRBD1	-	TRBV18	15	TRBJ1-2	TGTGCCAGCTCACAGGGCAACAGGGGAAACTATGGCTACACCTTC	CASSQGNRGNYGYTF
-	-	TRBV2	16	TRBJ2-4	TGTGCCAGCAGTGAAGGGTCGAACAGAGCCAAAAACATTCAGTACTTC	CASSEGSNRAKNIQYF
-	-	TRBV18	12	TRBJ1-5	TGTGCCAGCTCGCAGGGGAATCAGCCCCAGCATTTT	CASSQGNQPQHF
-	-	TRBV28	14	TRBJ1-2	TGTGCCAGCAGTTTACGGCAGGGTAACTATGGCTACACCTTC	CASSLRQGNYGYTF
-	few	TRBV19	15	TRBJ2-5	TGTGCCAGTAGTATTCAGGGTGACCTCCAAGAGACCCAGTACTTC	CASSIQGDLQETQYF
TRBD1	-	TRBV19	15	TRBJ1-4	TGTGCCAGTAGTAACCAGGGACAGCCCAATGAAAAACTGTTTTTT	CASSNQGQPNEKLFF